The source of this TCR beta chain is a study of blood T cell repertoires in COVID-19. Clones were read by immunoSEQ multiplex PCR, and TCRdb kept only the in-frame ones, dropping some. The repertoire includes 110,000 to 150,000 clones, about four fifths of them detected once, and under 2% sits in the top ten. The CDR3 sequence is 12 residues long. Looked up from germline, CDR1 is MNHEY and CDR2 is SMNVEV (reference sequence). The V and J ends lost 4 bases and 8 bases, in that order; junction bases with no gene match: 4. Sample: PBMCs or T cells enriched from blood (not recorded which). The rearrangement uses TRBV27 and TRBJ1-1; 7 bases line up with TRBD1. This TCR was recovered from a woman between 18 and 29 years old who had been exposed to COVID-19. In DNA form, the CDR3 reads TGTGCCAGCAGTTCGGGACAGCCCGAAGCTTTCTTT. It translates to CASSSGQPEAFF.